The 20 T cell receptor beta chains below all came from one sample that was sequenced in a study of blood T cell repertoires in COVID-19. Some clones are missing from TCRdb's copy, which holds only in-frame ones; the method was immunoSEQ multiplex PCR. The data contain about 160,000 clones, roughly 80% of them singletons. What was sequenced was peripheral blood. These receptors were taken from a man aged 55-75 years with acute or convalescent COVID-19.

As to this clone: A much larger clone lies one base from this, so it may be a read error. This chain uses TRBV11-3 with TRBJ1-1; D possibly corresponds to TRBD1 (5 bases). The germline V gene encodes CDR1 SGHNT and CDR2 YENEEA. The V gene lost 2 bases and the J gene lost 2 bases, with 6 bases spanning the gap. This CDR3 is built from 13 residues. The CDR3 region is CASSLQGNTEAFF. DNA of the CDR3: TGTGCCAGCAGCTTACAGGGCAACACTGAAGCTTTCTTT.

With regard to this clone: Other DNA sequences in the same sample also yield this CDR3. This CDR3 reads CASSPGLGYEQYF. The CDR3 nucleotides are TGTGCCAGCAGCCCGGGACTCGGCTACGAGCAGTACTTC. The rearrangement joins TRBV3-1 (or the pseudogene TRBV3-2) to TRBJ2-7; D possibly corresponds to TRBD2 (6 bases). With 4 bases removed from V and 3 bases from J, the gap between germline ends came to 10 bases. The CDR3 consists of 13 residues. Germline loops: CDR1 LGHDT, CDR2 YNNKEL (reference sequence).

This chain joins TRBV2 and TRBJ2-6; TRBD1 matches 9 bases. Germline loops: CDR1 SNHLY, CDR2 FYNNEI. The CDR3 runs to 15 residues. V lost 6 bases to trimming and J lost 4 bases; unmatched junction nucleotides: 4. In DNA, the CDR3 is TGTGCCAGCAGAACAGGGGGCGCGGGGGCCAACGTCCTGACTTTC. It yields the protein CASRTGGAGANVLTF.

This chain uses TRBV21-1 with TRBJ1-1; TRBD1, the table's D call, lacks a check against the DNA. TRBV21-1 represents a pseudogene. CDR3 length: 20 residues. The CDR3 coding sequence is TGTGCCAGCAGCAAAGCATGGGTTTTAAGGACAGGGCTAATGAACACTGAAGCTTTCTTT. Its translation: CASSKAWVLRTGLMNTEAFF.

The chain recombines TRBV9 with TRBJ2-7; 8 nucleotides line up with TRBD1. The CDR3 length is 18 residues. Germline V CDR1 and CDR2: SGDLS, YYNGEE. The trim removed 0 bases at V and 6 bases at J, leaving 17 bases unmatched. The CDR3, as DNA: TGTGCCAGCAGCGTAGGAACGGGGCAGGGGGCTTTTGGAGGCGAGCAGTACTTC. Translating gives CASSVGTGQGAFGGEQYF.

V and J are TRBV18 and TRBJ2-1, with a possible D match to TRBD2 (6 bases). Trimming took 1 base from V and 1 from J, leaving 8 bases between them. Germline CDR1 reads KGHSH; CDR2 reads LQKENI. The CDR3 loop spans 15 amino acids. CDR3 loop: CASSPQDYSYNEQFF. CDR3 nucleotides: TGTGCCAGCTCACCACAGGACTATTCCTACAATGAGCAGTTCTTC.

This sequence joins TRBV4-2 and TRBJ2-3; D is undetermined. This CDR3 contains 15 residues. Per the germline V gene, CDR1 is LGHNA and CDR2 is YNFKEQ. Deletions cut 0 bases from V and 3 bases from J, with 10 bases between. CDR3 protein: CASSQEAGPTDTQYF. CDR3 in DNA: TGTGCCAGCAGCCAAGAGGCTGGCCCGACAGATACGCAGTATTTT.

The chain employs TRBV30 and TRBJ1-1, with 7 bases aligning to TRBD1. The germline V gene has CDR1 GTSNPN and CDR2 SVGIG (reference sequence). The CDR3 runs 14 residues. With V trimmed by 4 bases and J by 0 bases, 5 bases remained unmatched. The CDR3 DNA sequence: TGTGCCTGGAAAAGACAGGGATTGAACACTGAAGCTTTCTTT. Protein: CAWKRQGLNTEAFF.

The sample holds one count of this clone. The chain is built from TRBV30 and TRBJ2-1; 8 bases are shared with TRBD2. The CDR3 has 15 amino acids. Germline trimming cut 2 bases from V and 9 bases from J; bases unmatched to any gene: 12. Per germline, CDR1 GTSNPN and CDR2 SVGIG (reference sequence). CDR3 loop: CAWSPPGLEGREQFF. Written as DNA, the CDR3 is TGTGCCTGGAGTCCACCGGGACTAGAGGGCCGTGAGCAGTTCTTC.

The CDR3 region is CAISPTLTGNSGNTIYF. The CDR3 DNA is TGTGCCATCAGCCCTACCCTGACAGGGAACTCTGGAAACACCATATATTTT. V usage is TRBV10-3 and J usage is TRBJ1-3, with 7 bases lining up with TRBD1. With V trimmed by 6 bases and J by 0 bases, 11 bases remained unmatched. In germline, CDR1 is ENHRY, CDR2 SYGVKD. The CDR3 has 17 amino acids.

The chain is built from TRBV11-3 and TRBJ2-1; 7 bases are shared with TRBD1. V shed 1 base, J shed 8 bases, and the junction held 2 bases outside the gene matches. The CDR3 consists of 13 residues. The germline CDR1 and CDR2 sequences are SGHNT and YENEEA. In DNA, the CDR3 is TGTGCCAGCAGCTTAGGGGGGACAGATGAGCAGTTCTTC. Amino acids: CASSLGGTDEQFF.

The V and J genes are TRBV18 and TRBJ2-5, with TRBD1 identical over 7 bases. The CDR3 extends over 13 amino acids. The V gene end was trimmed by 5 bases and the J gene end by 5 bases; junction bases not matched to a gene: 5. Germline lookup yields CDR1 KGHSH and CDR2 LQKENI. The DNA for the CDR3 is TGTGCCAGCTCAACAGGGGTCCGGGAGACCCAGTACTTC. This gives the protein CASSTGVRETQYF.

The chain has TRBV3-1 (or the pseudogene TRBV3-2) and TRBJ2-3; tentatively, D is TRBD1 (5 bases). CDR1 is LGHDT and CDR2 is YNNKEL in the germline V gene (reference sequence). Trimming took 4 bases from V and 1 from J, leaving 12 bases between them. This CDR3 is 15 amino acids long. CDR3 residues: CASSPGHLGTDTQYF. The CDR3 nucleotides read TGTGCCAGCAGCCCTGGACACCTAGGCACAGATACGCAGTATTTT.

This clone was detected ten times or more. V and J are TRBV7-9 and TRBJ2-1; D is possibly TRBD1 (5 bases). From germline, CDR1 is SEHNR and CDR2 FQNEAQ (reference sequence). The germline V and J ends were trimmed by 1 base and 9 bases, with 10 bases remaining between them. The CDR3 consists of 13 residues. CDR3 sequence reads: CASSLDIRGEQFF. Here the CDR3 DNA reads TGTGCCAGCAGCTTAGACATAAGGGGTGAGCAGTTCTTC. Supplemented by reference TRBV7-9 and TRBJ2-1, the full variable domain reads DTGVSQNPRHKITKRGQNVTFRCDPISEHNRLYWYRQTLGQGPEFLTYFQNEAQLEKSRLLSDRFSAERPKGSFSTLEIQRTEQGDSAMYLCASSLDIRGEQFFGPGTRLTVL.

The chain recombines TRBV14 with TRBJ2-1, with D possibly being TRBD2 (6 bases). This CDR3 has 18 residues. CDR1 and CDR2 from the germline V gene are SGHDN and FVKESK. Trimming stripped 0 bases from V and 7 bases from J, with 22 bases between. The CDR3 loop is CASSQDKAGRQYTNEQFF. The CDR3 DNA follows: TGTGCCAGCAGCCAAGATAAAGCGGGTCGGCAGTACACGAATGAGCAGTTCTTC.

The chain joins TRBV5-1 to TRBJ2-5; 7 nucleotides align to TRBD2. Trimming cost V 3 bases and J 5 bases; bases outside gene matches: 10. The CDR3 sequence is 15 residues long. The germline gives CDR1 SGHRS, CDR2 YFSETQ. DNA for the CDR3: TGCGCCAGCAGCTGGAGCGGACTAGTGATTGAGACCCAGTACTTC. Its translation is CASSWSGLVIETQYF.

The rearrangement links TRBV7-2 to TRBJ1-5; D may be TRBD1 (6 bases). The CDR3 runs 14 residues. CDR1 SGHTA and CDR2 FQGNSA come from the germline V gene. V was cut by 5 bases and J by 2 bases, with 10 bases left in between. The CDR3 DNA follows: TGTGCCAGCAGCAAGCGACAGGGCAATCAGCCCCAGCATTTT. Translating gives CASSKRQGNQPQHF.

The chain combines TRBV7-2 with TRBJ1-3; D is unclear. Germline V gene data show CDR1 as SGHTA and CDR2 as FQGNSA. This CDR3 spans 15 amino acids. V was shortened by 5 bases and J by 0 bases, with 11 bases between the two germline ends. The CDR3 DNA follows: TGTGCCAGCAGCCGGGTCAGTGGCTCTGGAAACACCATATATTTT. This encodes CASSRVSGSGNTIYF.

This rearrangement joins TRBV3-1 (or the pseudogene TRBV3-2) to TRBJ2-3; TRBD2 agrees at 11 bases. This CDR3 has 17 amino acids. The J segment lost 5 bases and the V segment lost 1 base, leaving 8 bases of the junction unmatched. The germline V gene encodes CDR1 LGHDT and CDR2 YNNKEL (reference sequence). This chain's CDR3 is CASSQGRSGGAIDTQYF. For the CDR3, the DNA is TGTGCCAGCAGCCAAGGCCGTAGCGGGGGGGCTATAGATACGCAGTATTTT.

This chain connects TRBV6-2 or TRBV6-3 to TRBJ2-5; 7 bases are a match to TRBD1. V gave up 2 bases and J gave up 1 base; unmatched junction bases: 4. The CDR3 has 15 amino acids. From germline, CDR1 is MNHEY and CDR2 SVGEGT. The CDR3 coding sequence is TGTGCCAGCAGTTACCGAGGGACAGCCCAAGAGACCCAGTACTTC. It specifies CASSYRGTAQETQYF.